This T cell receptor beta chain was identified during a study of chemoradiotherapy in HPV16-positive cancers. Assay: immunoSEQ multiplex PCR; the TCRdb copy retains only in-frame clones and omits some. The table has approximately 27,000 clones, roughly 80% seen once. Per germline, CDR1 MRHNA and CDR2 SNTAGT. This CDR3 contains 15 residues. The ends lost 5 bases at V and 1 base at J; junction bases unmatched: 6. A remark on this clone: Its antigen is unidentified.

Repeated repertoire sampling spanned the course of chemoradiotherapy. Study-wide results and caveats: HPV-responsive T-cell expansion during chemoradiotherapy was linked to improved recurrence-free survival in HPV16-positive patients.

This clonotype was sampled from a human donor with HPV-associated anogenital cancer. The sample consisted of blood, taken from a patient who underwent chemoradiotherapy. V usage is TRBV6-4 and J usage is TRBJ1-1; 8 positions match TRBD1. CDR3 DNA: TGTGCCAGCAGTCGCAGGGGGCAGAGGAACACTGAAGCTTTCTTT. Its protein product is CASSRRGQRNTEAFF.